The clone carrying this TCR beta chain was seen many times. The data belong to a study of blood T cells in healthy people across ages. The length of the CDR3 is 16 residues. Germline trimming cut 1 base from V and 6 bases from J; bases unmatched to any gene: 13. Per germline, CDR1 SGHRS and CDR2 YFSETQ. PCR was performed a second time for about 7 to 12 cycles using a sample-barcoded 5' primer and a J-beta primer mix. TCRdb redid the calling of the 5' RACE reads with MiXCR, one entry per CDR3 protein. The profile shows 1.2 million to 1.5 million distinct CDR3 sequences, about 40% of them singletons. The gene calls are TRBV5-1 and TRBJ2-7; TRBD2 matches at 7 bases. The clonotype comes from a woman under 30 in good health. Input material: blood. CDR3 protein: CASSLRTSVASGEQYF. The CDR3 DNA sequence: TGCGCCAGCAGCTTGAGAACTAGCGTGGCCTCGGGCGAGCAGTACTTC.